The 3 T cell receptor beta chains below all came from one sample that was sequenced in a study of cytomegalovirus exposure and HLA in healthy donors. The PCR was carried out with 60 Vbeta primers and 13 Jbeta primers. Repertoires were generated with immunoSEQ multiplex PCR, while TCRdb's copy carries only in-frame clones and drops some. The top ten hold approximately 2.1% of the sample, which has under 200,000 clones, roughly 77% seen once. The specimen was PBMCs. All receptors come from a woman under 30 in good health and CMV-seronegative.

This clone was seen a single time. The V call is TRBV25-1, the J call TRBJ2-3, with TRBD1 identical over 8 bases. CDR3 length: 13 residues. In germline, CDR1 is MGHDK, CDR2 SYGVNS. V dropped 6 bases and J dropped 4; count of bases not matched to a gene: 3. In DNA, the CDR3 is TGTGCCAGCAGAGGACAGGGCCCAGATACGCAGTATTTT. Protein product: CASRGQGPDTQYF. The whole variable domain, filled in from reference TRBV25-1 and TRBJ2-3, reads EADIYQTPRYLVIGTGKKITLECSQTMGHDKMYWYQQDPGMELHLIHYSYGVNSTEKGDLSSESTVSRIRTEHFPLTLESARPSHTSQYLCASRGQGPDTQYFGPGTRLTVL.

This clone was observed a few times. The genes are TRBV5-6 and TRBJ1-1; D is unresolved. The CDR3 loop spans 15 amino acids. The V gene's germline CDR1 is SGHDT and CDR2 YYEEEE. Trimming left V 2 bases short and J 0 bases short, with 11 bases between. CDR3 nucleotides: TGTGCCAGCAGCTTTGCCACGGGTTTGAACACTGAAGCTTTCTTT. Residues: CASSFATGLNTEAFF.

This clone was detected once. This sequence joins TRBV19 and TRBJ1-2; TRBD1 matches at 12 bases. V was clipped by 0 bases and J by 4 bases; unmatched bases: 9. The germline V gene has CDR1 LNHDA and CDR2 SQIVND (reference sequence). There are 18 residues in the CDR3. The CDR3, as DNA: TGTGCCAGTAGTATAGAGGGACCGGGACAGGGGGCTTCCTATGGCTACACCTTC. Its translation is CASSIEGPGQGASYGYTF.